This TCR beta chain comes out of a study of blood T cell repertoires in COVID-19. Study overall: Sources were T cells, B-cell-depleted T cells, or PBMCs; the material itself was cDNA or gDNA.

Patients of the Seattle cohort, enrolled during active infection, were followed longitudinally. Repertoires were generated with immunoSEQ multiplex PCR, while TCRdb's copy carries only in-frame clones and drops some. The table shows 200,000 to 250,000 clones, with about 88% occurring only once. Trimming stripped 7 bases from V and 2 bases from J, with 17 bases between. Looked up from germline, CDR1 is LNHDA and CDR2 is SQIVND (reference sequence). The CDR3 length is 15 residues. The chain is built from TRBV19 and TRBJ1-2; D perhaps matches TRBD1 (5 bases). The clonotype was recovered from a woman aged 45-65 years with COVID-19, enrolled during active disease. The specimen was peripheral blood. This CDR3 is CASIPVGGVNYGYTF. Written as DNA, the CDR3 is TGTGCCAGTATCCCCGTGGGAGGGGTAAACTATGGCTACACCTTC.